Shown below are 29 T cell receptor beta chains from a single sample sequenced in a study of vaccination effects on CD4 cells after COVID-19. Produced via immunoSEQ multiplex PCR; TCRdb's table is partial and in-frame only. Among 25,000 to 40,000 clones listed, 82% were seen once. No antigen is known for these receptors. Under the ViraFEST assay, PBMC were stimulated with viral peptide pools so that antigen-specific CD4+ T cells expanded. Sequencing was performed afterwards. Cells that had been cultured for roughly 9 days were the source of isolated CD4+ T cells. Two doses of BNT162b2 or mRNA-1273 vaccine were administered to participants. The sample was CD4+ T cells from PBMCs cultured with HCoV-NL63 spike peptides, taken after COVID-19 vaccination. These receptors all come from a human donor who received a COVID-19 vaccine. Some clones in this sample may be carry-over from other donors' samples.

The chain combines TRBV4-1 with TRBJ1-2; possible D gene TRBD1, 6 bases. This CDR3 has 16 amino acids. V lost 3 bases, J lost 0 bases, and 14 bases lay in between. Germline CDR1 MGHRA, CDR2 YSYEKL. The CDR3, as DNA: TGCGCCAGCAGCCACCCGACCGGACAGTCTAACTATGGCTACACCTTC. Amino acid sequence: CASSHPTGQSNYGYTF.

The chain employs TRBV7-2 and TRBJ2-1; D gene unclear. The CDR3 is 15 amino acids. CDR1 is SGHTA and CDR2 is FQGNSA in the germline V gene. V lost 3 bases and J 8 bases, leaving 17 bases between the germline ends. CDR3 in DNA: TGTGCCAGCAGCTTGAGTGGTCTACGGCAAGATGAGCAGTTCTTC. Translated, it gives CASSLSGLRQDEQFF. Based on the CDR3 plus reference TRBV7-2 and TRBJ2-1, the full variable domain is GAGVSQSPSNKVTEKGKDVELRCDPISGHTALYWYRQSLGQGLEFLIYFQGNSAPDKSGLPSDRFSAERTGGSVSTLTIQRTQQEDSAVYLCASSLSGLRQDEQFFGPGTRLTVL.

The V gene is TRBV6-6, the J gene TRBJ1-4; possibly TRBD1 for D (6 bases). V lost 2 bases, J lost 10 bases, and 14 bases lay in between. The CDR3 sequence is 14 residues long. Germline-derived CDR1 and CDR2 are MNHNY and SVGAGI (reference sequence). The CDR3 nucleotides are TGTGCCAGCAGTTACCCAGACCGAGGGGGAAAACTGTTTTTT. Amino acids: CASSYPDRGGKLFF.

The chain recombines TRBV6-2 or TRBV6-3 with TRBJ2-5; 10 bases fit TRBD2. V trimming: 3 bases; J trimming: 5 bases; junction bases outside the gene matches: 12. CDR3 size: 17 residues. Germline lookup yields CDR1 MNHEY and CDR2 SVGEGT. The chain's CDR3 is CASSYALAGPRGETQYF. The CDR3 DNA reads TGTGCCAGCAGTTATGCACTAGCGGGGCCACGGGGGGAGACCCAGTACTTC.

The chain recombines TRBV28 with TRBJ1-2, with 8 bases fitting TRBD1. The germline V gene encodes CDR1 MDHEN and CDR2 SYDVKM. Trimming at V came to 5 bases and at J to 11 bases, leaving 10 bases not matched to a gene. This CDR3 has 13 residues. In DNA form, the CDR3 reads TGTGCCAGCAGTCACCAGGGGACAGGCAAATACACCTTC. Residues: CASSHQGTGKYTF.

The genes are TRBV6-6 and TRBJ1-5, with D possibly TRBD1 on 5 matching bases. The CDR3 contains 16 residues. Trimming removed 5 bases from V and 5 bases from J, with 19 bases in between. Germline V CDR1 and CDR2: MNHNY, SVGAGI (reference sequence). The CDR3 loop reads CASSRRTGTADQPQHF. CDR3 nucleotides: TGTGCCAGCAGTCGCAGGACCGGGACTGCAGATCAGCCCCAGCATTTT.

CDR3 residues: CASSDGNTGELFF. CDR3 nucleotide sequence: TGTGCCAGTAGTGACGGTAACACCGGGGAGCTGTTTTTT. The chain has TRBV19 and TRBJ2-2; no clear D. The germline V and J ends were trimmed by 5 bases and 2 bases, with 6 bases remaining between them. CDR3 length: 13 amino acids. Per the germline V gene, CDR1 is LNHDA and CDR2 is SQIVND (reference sequence).

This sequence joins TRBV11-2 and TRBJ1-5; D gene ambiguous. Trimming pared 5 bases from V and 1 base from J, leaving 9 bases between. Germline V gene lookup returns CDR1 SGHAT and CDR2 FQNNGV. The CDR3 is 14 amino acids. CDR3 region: CASSPTGSNQPQHF. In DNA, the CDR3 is TGTGCCAGCAGCCCCACGGGAAGCAATCAGCCCCAGCATTTT.

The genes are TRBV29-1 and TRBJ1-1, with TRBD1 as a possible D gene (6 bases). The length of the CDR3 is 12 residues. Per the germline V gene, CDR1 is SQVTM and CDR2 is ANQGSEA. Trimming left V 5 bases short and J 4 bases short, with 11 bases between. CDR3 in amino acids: CSVKQGGTEAFF. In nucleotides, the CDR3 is TGCAGCGTTAAACAGGGTGGCACTGAAGCTTTCTTT.

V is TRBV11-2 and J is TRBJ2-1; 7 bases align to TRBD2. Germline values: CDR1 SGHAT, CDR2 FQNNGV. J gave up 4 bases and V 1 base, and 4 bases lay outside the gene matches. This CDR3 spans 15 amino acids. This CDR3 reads CASSLVGTKYNEQFF. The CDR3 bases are TGTGCCAGCAGCTTAGTTGGGACTAAATACAATGAGCAGTTCTTC.

CDR3: CAMDEQYV. For the CDR3, the DNA is TGTGCCATGGACGAGCAGTACGTC. J is TRBJ2-7 and V is TRBV6-4; D gene unclear. V lost 10 bases and J lost 5, with 3 bases in between. The germline gives CDR1 MRHNA, CDR2 SNTAGT. The CDR3 is made up of 8 amino acids.

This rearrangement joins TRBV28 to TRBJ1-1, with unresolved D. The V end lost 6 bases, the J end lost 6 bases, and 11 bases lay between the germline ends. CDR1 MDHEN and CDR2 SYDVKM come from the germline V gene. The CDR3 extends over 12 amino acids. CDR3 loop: CASRIIGAEAFF. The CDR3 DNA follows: TGTGCCAGCAGGATTATAGGCGCTGAAGCTTTCTTT.

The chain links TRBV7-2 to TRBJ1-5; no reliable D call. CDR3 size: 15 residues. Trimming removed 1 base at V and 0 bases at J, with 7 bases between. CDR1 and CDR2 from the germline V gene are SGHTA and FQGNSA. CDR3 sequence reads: CASSLGEYSNQPQHF. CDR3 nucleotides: TGTGCCAGCAGCTTAGGCGAATATAGCAATCAGCCCCAGCATTTT. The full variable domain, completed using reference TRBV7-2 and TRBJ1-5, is GAGVSQSPSNKVTEKGKDVELRCDPISGHTALYWYRQSLGQGLEFLIYFQGNSAPDKSGLPSDRFSAERTGGSVSTLTIQRTQQEDSAVYLCASSLGEYSNQPQHFGDGTRLSIL.

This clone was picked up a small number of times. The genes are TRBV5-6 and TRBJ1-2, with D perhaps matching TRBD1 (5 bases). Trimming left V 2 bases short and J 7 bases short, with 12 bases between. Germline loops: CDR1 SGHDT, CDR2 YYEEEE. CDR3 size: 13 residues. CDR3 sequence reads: CASSFGGTGGYTF. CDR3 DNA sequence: TGTGCCAGCAGCTTCGGGGGGACTGGTGGCTACACCTTC. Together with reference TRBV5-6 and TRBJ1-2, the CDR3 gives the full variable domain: DAGVTQSPTHLIKTRGQQVTLRCSPKSGHDTVSWYQQALGQGPQFIFQYYEEEERQRGNFPDRFSGHQFPNYSSELNVNALLLGDSALYLCASSFGGTGGYTFGSGTRLTVV.

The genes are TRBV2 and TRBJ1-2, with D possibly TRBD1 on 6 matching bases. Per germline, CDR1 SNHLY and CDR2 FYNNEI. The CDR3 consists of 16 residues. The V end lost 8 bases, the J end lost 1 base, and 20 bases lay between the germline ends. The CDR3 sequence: CASGGERDTDNYGYTF. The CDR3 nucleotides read TGTGCCAGCGGTGGGGAGAGGGACACCGATAACTATGGCTACACCTTC.

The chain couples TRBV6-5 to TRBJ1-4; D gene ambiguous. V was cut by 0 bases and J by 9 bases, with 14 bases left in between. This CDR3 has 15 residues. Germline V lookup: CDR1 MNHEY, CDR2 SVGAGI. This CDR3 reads CASSYSNVQRQKLFF. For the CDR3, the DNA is TGTGCCAGCAGTTACTCGAATGTCCAGCGACAAAAACTGTTTTTT.

CDR3 nucleotides: TGTGCCAGCAGCCCGACGGGGGCCGGTGAAAAACTGTTTTTT. Encoded protein: CASSPTGAGEKLFF. This chain joins TRBV5-6 and TRBJ1-4; TRBD1 is a possible D gene (6 bases). V dropped 4 bases and J dropped 7 bases, with 14 bases sitting between them. The germline CDR1 and CDR2 sequences are SGHDT and YYEEEE. The CDR3 extends over 14 amino acids.

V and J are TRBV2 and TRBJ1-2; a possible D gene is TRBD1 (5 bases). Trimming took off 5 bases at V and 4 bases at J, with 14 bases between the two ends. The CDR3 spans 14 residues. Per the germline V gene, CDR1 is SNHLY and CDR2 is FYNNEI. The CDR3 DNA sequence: TGTGCCAGCAGTATAGCGAGGGGCGGCTATGGCTACACCTTC. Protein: CASSIARGGYGYTF.

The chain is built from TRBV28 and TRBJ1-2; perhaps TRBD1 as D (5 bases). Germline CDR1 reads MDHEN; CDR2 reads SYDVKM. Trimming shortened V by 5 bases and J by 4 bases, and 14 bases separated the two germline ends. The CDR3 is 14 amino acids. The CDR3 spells CASSVPGRVYGYTF. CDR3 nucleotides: TGTGCCAGCAGTGTACCGGGACGGGTCTATGGCTACACCTTC.

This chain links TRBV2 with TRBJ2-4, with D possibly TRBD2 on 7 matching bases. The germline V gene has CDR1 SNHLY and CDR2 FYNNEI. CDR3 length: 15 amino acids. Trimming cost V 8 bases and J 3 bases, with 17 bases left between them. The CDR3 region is CASQWAGASKNIQYF. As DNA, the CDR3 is TGTGCCAGCCAGTGGGCGGGGGCCAGCAAAAACATTCAGTACTTC.

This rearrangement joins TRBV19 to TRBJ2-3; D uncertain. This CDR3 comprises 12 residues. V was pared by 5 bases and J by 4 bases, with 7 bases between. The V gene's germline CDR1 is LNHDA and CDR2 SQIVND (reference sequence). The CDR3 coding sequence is TGTGCCAGTAGTCGCCGAGCAGATACGCAGTATTTT. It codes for CASSRRADTQYF. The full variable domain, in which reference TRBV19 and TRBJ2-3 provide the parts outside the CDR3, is DGGITQSPKYLFRKEGQNVTLSCEQNLNHDAMYWYRQDPGQGLRLIYYSQIVNDFQKGDIAEGYSVSREKKESFPLTVTSAQKNPTAFYLCASSRRADTQYFGPGTRLTVL.

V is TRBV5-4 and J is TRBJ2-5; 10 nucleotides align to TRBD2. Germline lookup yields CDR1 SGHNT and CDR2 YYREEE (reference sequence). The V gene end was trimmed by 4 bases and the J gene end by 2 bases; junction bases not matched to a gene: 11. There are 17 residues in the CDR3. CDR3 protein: CASSRTTLAGRQETQYF. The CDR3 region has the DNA TGTGCCAGCAGCCGCACTACACTAGCGGGGAGACAAGAGACCCAGTACTTC.

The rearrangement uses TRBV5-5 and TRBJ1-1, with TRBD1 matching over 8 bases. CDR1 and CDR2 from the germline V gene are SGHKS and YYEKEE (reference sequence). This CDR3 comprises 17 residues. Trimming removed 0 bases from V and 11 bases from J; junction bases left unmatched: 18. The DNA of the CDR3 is TGTGCCAGCAGCTTGGGAGGAAGGGCGGACAGGGAGTCGAAGGCTTTCTTT. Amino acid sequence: CASSLGGRADRESKAFF.

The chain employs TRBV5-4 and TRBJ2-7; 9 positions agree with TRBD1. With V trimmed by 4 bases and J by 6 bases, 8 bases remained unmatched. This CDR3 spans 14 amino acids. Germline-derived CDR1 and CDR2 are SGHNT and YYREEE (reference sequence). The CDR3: CASSVRDREGEQYV. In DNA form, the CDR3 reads TGTGCCAGCAGCGTCCGGGACAGGGAGGGCGAGCAGTACGTC.

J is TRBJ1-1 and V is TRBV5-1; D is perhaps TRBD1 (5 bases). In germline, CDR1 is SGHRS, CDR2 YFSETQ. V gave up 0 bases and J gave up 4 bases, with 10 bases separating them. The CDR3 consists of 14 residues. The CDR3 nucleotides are TGCGCCAGCAGCTTGGAGGGGTTAGGCACTGAAGCTTTCTTT. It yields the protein CASSLEGLGTEAFF.

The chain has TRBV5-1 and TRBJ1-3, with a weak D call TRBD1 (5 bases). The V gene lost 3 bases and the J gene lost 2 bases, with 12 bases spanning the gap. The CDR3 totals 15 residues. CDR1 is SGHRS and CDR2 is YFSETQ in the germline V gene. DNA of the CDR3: TGCGCCAGCAGCTATCAAGACAGCCCTGGAAACACCATATATTTT. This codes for CASSYQDSPGNTIYF.

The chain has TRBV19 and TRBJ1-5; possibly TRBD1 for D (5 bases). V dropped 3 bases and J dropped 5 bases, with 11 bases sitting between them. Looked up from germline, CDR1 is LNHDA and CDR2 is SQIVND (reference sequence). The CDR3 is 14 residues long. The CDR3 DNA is TGTGCCAGTAGTATTTGGCAGGGAGATCAGCCCCAGCATTTT. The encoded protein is CASSIWQGDQPQHF.

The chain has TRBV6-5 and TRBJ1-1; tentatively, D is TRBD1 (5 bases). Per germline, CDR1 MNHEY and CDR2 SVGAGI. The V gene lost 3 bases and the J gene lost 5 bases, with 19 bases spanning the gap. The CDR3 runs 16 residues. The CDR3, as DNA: TGTGCCAGCAGTTATATCACCCTGTACAGGACTACTGAAGCTTTCTTT. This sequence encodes CASSYITLYRTTEAFF.

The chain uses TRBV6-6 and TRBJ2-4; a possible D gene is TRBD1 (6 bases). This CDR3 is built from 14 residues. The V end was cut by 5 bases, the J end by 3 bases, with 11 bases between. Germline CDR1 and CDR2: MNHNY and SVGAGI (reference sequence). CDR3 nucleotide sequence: TGTGCCAGCAGTACAACAGGGCTCAAAAACATTCAGTACTTC. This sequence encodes CASSTTGLKNIQYF.